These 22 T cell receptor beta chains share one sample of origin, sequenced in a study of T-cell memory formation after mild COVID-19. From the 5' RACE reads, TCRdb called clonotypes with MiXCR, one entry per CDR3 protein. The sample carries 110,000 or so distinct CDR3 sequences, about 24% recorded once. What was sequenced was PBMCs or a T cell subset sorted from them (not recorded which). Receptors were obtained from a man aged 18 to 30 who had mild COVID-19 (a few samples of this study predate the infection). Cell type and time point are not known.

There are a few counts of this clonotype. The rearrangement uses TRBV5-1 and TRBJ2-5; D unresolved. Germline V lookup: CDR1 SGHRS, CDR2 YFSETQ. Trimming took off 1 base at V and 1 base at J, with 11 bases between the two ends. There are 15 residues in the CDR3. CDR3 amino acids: CASSLYSVIQETQYF. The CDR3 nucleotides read TGCGCCAGCAGCTTGTATTCAGTTATCCAAGAGACCCAGTACTTC.

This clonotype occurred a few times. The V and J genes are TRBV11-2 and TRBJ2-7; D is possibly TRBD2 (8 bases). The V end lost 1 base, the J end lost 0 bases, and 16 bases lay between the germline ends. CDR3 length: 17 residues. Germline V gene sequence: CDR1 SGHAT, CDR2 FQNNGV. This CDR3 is CASSLVAGQQGSYEQYV. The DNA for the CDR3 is TGTGCCAGCAGCTTAGTAGCGGGACAGCAAGGCTCCTACGAGCAGTACGTC.

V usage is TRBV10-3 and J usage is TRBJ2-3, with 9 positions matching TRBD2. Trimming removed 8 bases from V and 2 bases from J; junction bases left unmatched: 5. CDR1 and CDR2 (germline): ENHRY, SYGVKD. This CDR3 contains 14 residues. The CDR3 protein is CAIALAGITDTQYF. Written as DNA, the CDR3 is TGTGCCATCGCGCTAGCGGGGATCACAGATACGCAGTATTTT.

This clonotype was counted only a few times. The CDR3 DNA reads as TGTGCCAGCAGTTTGGGACAGGGGGTTGGCACAGATACGCAGTATTTT. It is translated as CASSLGQGVGTDTQYF. V gene TRBV12-3 or TRBV12-4 combines with J gene TRBJ2-3; TRBD1 agrees at 11 bases. With 3 bases clipped from V and 1 base from J, the junction kept 3 bases outside the gene matches. The length of the CDR3 is 16 residues.

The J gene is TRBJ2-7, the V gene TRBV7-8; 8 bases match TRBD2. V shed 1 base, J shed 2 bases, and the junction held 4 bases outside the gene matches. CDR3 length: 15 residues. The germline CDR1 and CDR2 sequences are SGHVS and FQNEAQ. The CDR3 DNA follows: TGTGCCAGCAGCTTAGTTAGCGGGGCCGCCTACGAGCAGTACGTC. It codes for CASSLVSGAAYEQYV.

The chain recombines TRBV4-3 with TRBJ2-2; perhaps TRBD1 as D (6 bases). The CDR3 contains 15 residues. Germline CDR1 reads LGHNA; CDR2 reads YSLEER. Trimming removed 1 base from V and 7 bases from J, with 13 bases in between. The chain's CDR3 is CASSQVAQGGGELFF. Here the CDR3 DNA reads TGCGCCAGCAGCCAAGTAGCACAGGGCGGCGGGGAGCTGTTTTTT.

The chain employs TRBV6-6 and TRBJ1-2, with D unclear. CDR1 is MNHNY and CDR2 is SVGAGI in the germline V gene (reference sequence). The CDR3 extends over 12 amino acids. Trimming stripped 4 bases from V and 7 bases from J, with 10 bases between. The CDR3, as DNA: TGTGCCAGCAGTTTCCGGGAGGTTGGCTACACCTTC. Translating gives CASSFREVGYTF.

The chain's CDR3 is CASSPLFAGQYEQYV. CDR3 DNA sequence: TGTGCCAGCAGCCCCCTCTTCGCGGGGCAGTACGAGCAGTACGTC. The chain couples TRBV4-2 to TRBJ2-7; D is possibly TRBD2 (6 bases). Germline values: CDR1 LGHNA, CDR2 YNFKEQ. CDR3 length equals 15 residues. Trimming pared 4 bases from V and 4 bases from J, leaving 17 bases between.

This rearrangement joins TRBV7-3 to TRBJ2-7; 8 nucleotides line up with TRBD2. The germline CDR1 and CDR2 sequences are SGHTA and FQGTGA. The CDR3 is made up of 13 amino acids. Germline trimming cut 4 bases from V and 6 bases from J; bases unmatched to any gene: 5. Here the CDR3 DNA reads TGTGCCAGCAGCTCCACCGGGGGGGCCGAGCAGTACTTC. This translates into CASSSTGGAEQYF.

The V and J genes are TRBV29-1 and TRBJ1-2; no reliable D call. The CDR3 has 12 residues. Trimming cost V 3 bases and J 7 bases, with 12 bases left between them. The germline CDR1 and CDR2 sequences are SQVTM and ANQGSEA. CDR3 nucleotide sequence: TGCAGCGTTGAGTCTTCGCAGCGTGGCTACACCTTC. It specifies CSVESSQRGYTF.

This chain's CDR3 is CASSTGAYYEQYF. In DNA, the CDR3 is TGTGCCAGTAGTACAGGAGCCTACTACGAGCAGTACTTC. The chain has TRBV19 and TRBJ2-7; unclear D gene. V was pared by 4 bases and J by 3 bases, with 10 bases between. Per germline, CDR1 LNHDA and CDR2 SQIVND (reference sequence). The CDR3 sequence is 13 residues long.

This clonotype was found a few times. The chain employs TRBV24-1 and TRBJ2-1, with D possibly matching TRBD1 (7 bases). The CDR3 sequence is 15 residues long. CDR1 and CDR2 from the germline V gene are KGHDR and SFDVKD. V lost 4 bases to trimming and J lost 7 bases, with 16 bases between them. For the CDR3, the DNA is TGTGCCACCAGTGACCCAAACAGGGGAGGAAATGAGCAGTTCTTC. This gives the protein CATSDPNRGGNEQFF.

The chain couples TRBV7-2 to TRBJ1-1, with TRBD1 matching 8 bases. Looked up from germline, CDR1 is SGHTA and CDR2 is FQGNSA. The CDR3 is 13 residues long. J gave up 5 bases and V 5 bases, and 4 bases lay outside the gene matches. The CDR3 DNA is TGTGCCAGCAGCCCGTGGGACAGGACTGAAGCTTTCTTT. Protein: CASSPWDRTEAFF. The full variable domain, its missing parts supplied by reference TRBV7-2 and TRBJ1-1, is GAGVSQSPSNKVTEKGKDVELRCDPISGHTALYWYRQSLGQGLEFLIYFQGNSAPDKSGLPSDRFSAERTGGSVSTLTIQRTQQEDSAVYLCASSPWDRTEAFFGQGTRLTVV.

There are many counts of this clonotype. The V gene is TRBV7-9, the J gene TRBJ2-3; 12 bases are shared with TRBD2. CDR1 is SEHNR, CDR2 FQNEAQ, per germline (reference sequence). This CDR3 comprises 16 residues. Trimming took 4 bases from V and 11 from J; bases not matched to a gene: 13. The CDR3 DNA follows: TGTGCCAGCAGCTCCCCTGGACTAGCGGGAATTGGTGGGCAGTATTTT. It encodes CASSSPGLAGIGGQYF.

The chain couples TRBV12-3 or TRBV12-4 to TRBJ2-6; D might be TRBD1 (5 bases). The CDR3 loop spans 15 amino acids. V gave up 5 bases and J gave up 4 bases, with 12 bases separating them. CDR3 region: CASSLQGAGANVLTF. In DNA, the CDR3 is TGTGCCAGCAGTCTCCAGGGTGCCGGGGCCAACGTCCTGACTTTC.

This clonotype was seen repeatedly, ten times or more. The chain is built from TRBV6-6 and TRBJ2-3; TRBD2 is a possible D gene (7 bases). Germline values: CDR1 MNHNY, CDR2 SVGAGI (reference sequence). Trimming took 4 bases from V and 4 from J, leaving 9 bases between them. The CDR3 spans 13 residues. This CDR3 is CASSLGGPDTQYF. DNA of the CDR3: TGTGCCAGCAGTTTGGGGGGGCCAGATACGCAGTATTTT.

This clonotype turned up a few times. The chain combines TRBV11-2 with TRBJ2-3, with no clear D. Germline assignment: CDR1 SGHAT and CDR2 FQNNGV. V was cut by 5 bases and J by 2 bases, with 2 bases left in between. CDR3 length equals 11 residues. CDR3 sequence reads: CASSTTDTQYF. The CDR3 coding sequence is TGTGCCAGCAGCACCACAGATACGCAGTATTTT.

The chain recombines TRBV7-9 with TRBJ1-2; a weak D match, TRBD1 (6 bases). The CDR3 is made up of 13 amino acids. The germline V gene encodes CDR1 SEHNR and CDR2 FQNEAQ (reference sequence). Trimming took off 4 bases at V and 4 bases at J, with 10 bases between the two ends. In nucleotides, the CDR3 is TGTGCCAGCAGCTATACAGGGACCTATGGCTACACCTTC. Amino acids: CASSYTGTYGYTF.

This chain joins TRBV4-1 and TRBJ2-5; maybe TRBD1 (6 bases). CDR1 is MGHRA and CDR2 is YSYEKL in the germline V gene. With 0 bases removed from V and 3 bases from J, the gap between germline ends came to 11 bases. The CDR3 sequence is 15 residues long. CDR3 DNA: TGCGCCAGCAGCCAAGAGGGGGCAGGGGAAGAGACCCAGTACTTC. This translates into CASSQEGAGEETQYF.

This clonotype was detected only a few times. The CDR3 spells CASSAGNTEAFF. In nucleotides, the CDR3 is TGTGCCAGCAGTGCAGGTAACACTGAAGCTTTCTTT. The chain carries TRBV12-3 or TRBV12-4 and TRBJ1-1; D not resolved. V was cut by 5 bases and J by 2 bases, with 6 bases left in between. This CDR3 is 12 amino acids long.

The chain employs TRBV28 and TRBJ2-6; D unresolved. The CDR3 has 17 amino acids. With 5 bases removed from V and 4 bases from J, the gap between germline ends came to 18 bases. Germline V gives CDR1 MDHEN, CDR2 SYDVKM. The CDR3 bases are TGTGCCAGCAGTAGCCCGAAAGTGGTATCCGGGGCCAACGTCCTGACTTTC. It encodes CASSSPKVVSGANVLTF.

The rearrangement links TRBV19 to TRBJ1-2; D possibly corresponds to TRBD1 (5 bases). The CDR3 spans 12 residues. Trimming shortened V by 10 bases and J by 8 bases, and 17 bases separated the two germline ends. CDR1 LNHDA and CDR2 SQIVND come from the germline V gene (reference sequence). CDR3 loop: CATTWGLRGYTF. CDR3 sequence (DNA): TGTGCCACCACGTGGGGACTCCGAGGCTACACCTTC.